These 17 T cell receptor beta chains were sequenced from one sample in a study of blood T cell repertoires in COVID-19. Sequencing used immunoSEQ multiplex PCR; TCRdb keeps in-frame clones, though not all of them. The table lists almost 55,000 clones, about nine tenths of them singletons, with 7.5% to 9.5% in the top ten. Source material: peripheral blood. All receptors come from a woman aged 35 to 49 with active COVID-19.

The chain carries TRBV5-1 and TRBJ2-5; TRBD2 might be the D (6 bases). Germline loops: CDR1 SGHRS, CDR2 YFSETQ. The CDR3 totals 17 residues. With 1 base removed from V and 5 bases from J, the gap between germline ends came to 21 bases. CDR3 coding DNA: TGCGCCAGCAGCTTGAGGTCACCCGGAGGGCACAGGGAGACCCAGTACTTC. Translated: CASSLRSPGGHRETQYF.

The chain couples TRBV19 to TRBJ2-3; TRBD2 agrees at 10 bases. The V and J ends lost 2 bases and 2 bases, in that order; junction bases with no gene match: 4. Germline CDR1 LNHDA, CDR2 SQIVND (reference sequence). The CDR3 sequence is 16 residues long. The CDR3 DNA sequence: TGTGCCAGTAGTATACTAGCGGGGGCCCACACAGATACGCAGTATTTT. Translation gives CASSILAGAHTDTQYF. Full variable domain (outside the CDR3, taken from reference TRBV19 and TRBJ2-3): DGGITQSPKYLFRKEGQNVTLSCEQNLNHDAMYWYRQDPGQGLRLIYYSQIVNDFQKGDIAEGYSVSREKKESFPLTVTSAQKNPTAFYLCASSILAGAHTDTQYFGPGTRLTVL.

This chain uses TRBV11-3 with TRBJ2-7; 8 nucleotides match TRBD1. The CDR3 runs 15 residues. V was clipped by 3 bases and J by 3 bases; unmatched bases: 7. Germline V gene sequence: CDR1 SGHNT, CDR2 YENEEA. CDR3 region: CASSFRSDRGYEQYF. DNA of the CDR3: TGTGCCAGCAGCTTCAGAAGTGACAGGGGCTACGAGCAGTACTTC.

The chain links TRBV11-3 to TRBJ1-1; 9 bases line up with TRBD1. This CDR3 contains 14 residues. From germline, CDR1 is SGHNT and CDR2 YENEEA. Germline trimming cut 5 bases from V and 6 bases from J; bases unmatched to any gene: 7. For the CDR3, the DNA is TGTGCCAGCAGCACTTCACAGGGGGCGGCTGAAGCTTTCTTT. It encodes CASSTSQGAAEAFF.

The chain is built from TRBV12-3 or TRBV12-4 and TRBJ1-1, with D possibly being TRBD1 (6 bases). CDR3 length: 13 residues. V lost 8 bases, J lost 0 bases, and 10 bases lay in between. The CDR3 spells CASYRVMNTEAFF. The CDR3 DNA reads TGTGCCAGCTACAGGGTCATGAACACTGAAGCTTTCTTT.

The genes are TRBV11-2 and TRBJ1-1; a possible D gene is TRBD1 (6 bases). V lost 3 bases and J 4 bases, leaving 15 bases between the germline ends. The CDR3 consists of 15 residues. CDR1 and CDR2 (germline): SGHAT, FQNNGV. The CDR3 sequence: CASSFGQGMGTEAFF. The CDR3 region has the DNA TGTGCCAGCAGCTTTGGGCAGGGGATGGGCACTGAAGCTTTCTTT.

The table lists this clone with a few counts. This rearrangement joins TRBV6-2 or TRBV6-3 to TRBJ2-7; 9 bases fit TRBD1. The trim removed 4 bases at V and 2 bases at J, leaving 6 bases unmatched. The CDR3 runs to 15 residues. In germline, CDR1 is MNHEY, CDR2 SVGEGT. CDR3 residues: CASSSWTGDTYEQYF. CDR3 bases: TGTGCCAGCAGTTCCTGGACAGGGGATACCTACGAGCAGTACTTC.

CDR3 sequence reads: CASSGPGMEAFF. CDR3 nucleotides: TGTGCCAGCTCAGGGCCAGGGATGGAAGCTTTCTTT. The chain links TRBV18 to TRBJ1-1, with D possibly TRBD1 on 5 matching bases. Germline V gene data show CDR1 as KGHSH and CDR2 as LQKENI. The CDR3 loop spans 12 amino acids. Trimming stripped 5 bases from V and 8 bases from J, with 12 bases between.

V gene TRBV7-2 combines with J gene TRBJ2-5; 9 bases line up with TRBD1. Germline V gives CDR1 SGHTA, CDR2 FQGNSA. V gave up 3 bases and J gave up 5 bases; unmatched junction bases: 7. The CDR3 length is 15 residues. CDR3 coding DNA: TGTGCCAGCAGCTTGACGGGACAGGGTTGGGAGACCCAGTACTTC. Its translation is CASSLTGQGWETQYF.

The chain carries TRBV19 and TRBJ1-6; D perhaps matches TRBD1 (5 bases). The germline CDR1 and CDR2 sequences are LNHDA and SQIVND (reference sequence). Trimming left V 4 bases short and J 7 bases short, with 8 bases between. This CDR3 spans 13 amino acids. The CDR3: CASSTYRNSPLHF. The CDR3 DNA follows: TGTGCCAGTAGTACCTACAGGAATTCACCCCTCCACTTT.

This clone has a single count. The V gene is TRBV5-6, the J gene TRBJ2-4; 7 bases are shared with TRBD1. Per germline, CDR1 SGHDT and CDR2 YYEEEE. Trimming at V came to 4 bases and at J to 1 base, leaving 5 bases not matched to a gene. The length of the CDR3 is 15 residues. CDR3 sequence (DNA): TGTGCCAGCAGCCTCCAGGGGGTTGCCAAAAACATTCAGTACTTC. It yields the protein CASSLQGVAKNIQYF. The whole variable domain, filled in from reference TRBV5-6 and TRBJ2-4, reads DAGVTQSPTHLIKTRGQQVTLRCSPKSGHDTVSWYQQALGQGPQFIFQYYEEEERQRGNFPDRFSGHQFPNYSSELNVNALLLGDSALYLCASSLQGVAKNIQYFGAGTRLSVL.

The chain has TRBV2 and TRBJ2-7; 8 bases match TRBD2. CDR1 and CDR2 (germline): SNHLY, FYNNEI. Unmatched junction bases numbered 3, after V lost 0 bases and J lost 2 bases. The CDR3 sequence is 15 residues long. The CDR3 here is CASSEAGRGTYEQYF. CDR3 nucleotides: TGTGCCAGCAGTGAAGCCGGGAGGGGTACCTACGAGCAGTACTTC. Filled out from reference TRBV2 and TRBJ2-7, the complete variable domain reads EPEVTQTPSHQVTQMGQEVILRCVPISNHLYFYWYRQILGQKVEFLVSFYNNEISEKSEIFDDQFSVERPDGSNFTLKIRSTKLEDSAMYFCASSEAGRGTYEQYFGPGTRLTVT.

The chain has TRBV23-1 and TRBJ2-7; the D gene is possibly TRBD1 (5 bases). TRBV23-1 belongs to the ORF category, with a function that is uncertain. The ends were cut back, 0 bases at V and 5 bases at J, with 14 bases in the middle. There are 15 residues in the CDR3. CDR3 nucleotides: TGCGCCAGCAGTCAATCTCTAGGGGCGTCCCACGAGCAGTACTTC. Encoded protein: CASSQSLGASHEQYF.

The chain has TRBV9 and TRBJ2-1, with D perhaps matching TRBD1 (6 bases). Deletions cut 4 bases from V and 6 bases from J, with 11 bases between. The CDR3 contains 13 residues. CDR1 and CDR2 from the germline V gene are SGDLS and YYNGEE. This CDR3 is CASSTGSGNEQFF. CDR3 DNA sequence: TGTGCCAGCAGCACAGGGTCTGGCAATGAGCAGTTCTTC.

The chain uses TRBV6-5 and TRBJ1-2; no clear D gene. Trimming removed 5 bases from V and 1 base from J, with 8 bases in between. The germline CDR1 and CDR2 sequences are MNHEY and SVGAGI. The CDR3 extends over 13 amino acids. CDR3 region: CASSRELNYGYTF. The CDR3 nucleotides read TGTGCCAGCAGTCGGGAGCTTAACTATGGCTACACCTTC.

The chain joins TRBV15 to TRBJ2-2; 12 positions match TRBD1. Germline trimming cut 0 bases from V and 4 bases from J; bases unmatched to any gene: 9. This CDR3 contains 19 residues. Germline V lookup: CDR1 LNHNV, CDR2 YYDKDF (reference sequence). CDR3 in DNA: TGTGCCACCAGCAGAGATTTTAGGGACAGGGGGCTTGGCACCGGGGAGCTGTTTTTT. Protein: CATSRDFRDRGLGTGELFF.

The CDR3 here is CASSMAGTVYGYTF. The CDR3 bases are TGTGCCAGTAGTATGGCCGGGACAGTCTATGGCTACACCTTC. The chain has TRBV19 and TRBJ1-2; 7 bases agree with TRBD1. There are 14 residues in the CDR3. V was clipped by 3 bases and J by 4 bases; unmatched bases: 5. Germline CDR1 and CDR2: LNHDA and SQIVND (reference sequence).